This T cell receptor (beta chain) was identified in a study of blood T cell repertoires in COVID-19. Overall study: The United States, Italy and Spain were the sources of the acute and convalescent COVID-19 samples. PBMCs, B-cell-depleted T cells, or T cells were the source of the cDNA or gDNA that made up the material.

Profiled with immunoSEQ multiplex PCR; TCRdb holds only in-frame clones, not every one. The sample has more than 90,000 clones, about 83% seen once. The CDR3 loop spans 19 amino acids. The ends lost 4 bases at V and 4 bases at J; junction bases unmatched: 18. Germline V gene lookup returns CDR1 SGHRS and CDR2 YFSETQ. Sequences were obtained from peripheral blood. This chain links TRBV5-1 with TRBJ1-2; TRBD1 aligns across 11 bases. The clonotype comes from a woman aged 60 to 75 with COVID-19, enrolled during active disease. Written as DNA, the CDR3 is TGCGCCAGCAGCCCCACTGTCGGGGACAGGGGGGAATTTGGCTATGGCTACACCTTC. Its protein is CASSPTVGDRGEFGYGYTF. Based on the CDR3 plus reference TRBV5-1 and TRBJ1-2, the full variable domain is KAGVTQTPRYLIKTRGQQVTLSCSPISGHRSVSWYQQTPGQGLQFLFEYFSETQRNKGNFPGRFSGRQFSNSRSEMNVSTLELGDSALYLCASSPTVGDRGEFGYGYTFGSGTRLTVV.